These 21 T cell receptor beta chains were sequenced from one sample in a study of T cell repertoires in cytomegalovirus infection. TCRdb reprocessed the reads with MiXCR, giving one entry per CDR3 protein. The repertoire consists of about 310,000 distinct CDR3 sequences, with roughly a sixth occurring once and the leading ten covering 12%. What was sequenced was PBMCs. These receptors were collected from a human donor in good health (CMV status not recorded). Some clones in this sample may be carry-over from other donors' samples.

This clonotype was counted ten times or more. The CDR3: CASSLDGNSNQPQHF. For the CDR3, the DNA is TGCGCCAGCAGCCTGGACGGTAATAGCAATCAGCCCCAGCATTTT. The gene calls are TRBV5-1 and TRBJ1-5, with unresolved D. This CDR3 comprises 15 residues. Trimming took off 4 bases at V and 0 bases at J, with 11 bases between the two ends. Germline CDR1 and CDR2: SGHRS and YFSETQ.

This clonotype appeared many times. The rearrangement links TRBV7-2 to TRBJ1-2; D remains unclear. The germline V gene encodes CDR1 SGHTA and CDR2 FQGNSA. Between the trimmed V and J ends, which lost 5 bases and 8 bases, there was a span of 18 bases. The CDR3 sequence is 14 residues long. CDR3 nucleotide sequence: TGTGCCAGCAGCCCAAGAAGCCGGCTGACCGGCTACACCTTC. Amino acid sequence: CASSPRSRLTGYTF.

On this clonotype itself: The junction departs from germline at one end; a sequencing error may be responsible. The chain links TRBV5-6 to TRBJ1-1, with D unresolved. In germline, CDR1 is SGHDT, CDR2 YYEEEE. The CDR3 extends over 11 amino acids. The CDR3 region is CASSLAGRESF. The CDR3 DNA reads as TGTGCCAGCAGCTTAGCCGGACGGGAGAGTTTT.

Many counts were recorded for this clonotype. V is TRBV7-2 and J is TRBJ2-7, with no clear D. Germline V gives CDR1 SGHTA, CDR2 FQGNSA. The CDR3 runs 11 residues. V was shortened by 0 bases and J by 6 bases, with 3 bases between the two germline ends. In nucleotides, the CDR3 is TGTGCCAGCAGCTTAGCCCCCGAGCAGTACTTC. Translating gives CASSLAPEQYF.

The sample holds many counts of this clonotype. The rearrangement joins TRBV7-2 to TRBJ2-1, with D hard to call. V lost 5 bases, J lost 6 bases, and 11 bases lay in between. The CDR3 has 13 amino acids. Per germline, CDR1 SGHTA and CDR2 FQGNSA. The CDR3 nucleotides are TGTGCCAGCAGCCCGGACCCTACCAATGAGCAGTTCTTC. It codes for CASSPDPTNEQFF.

This clonotype was detected once. V usage is TRBV20-1 and J usage is TRBJ2-7; 9 bases map to TRBD1. The J segment lost 0 bases and the V segment lost 3 bases, leaving 3 bases of the junction unmatched. The CDR3 is made up of 14 amino acids. Germline CDR1 is DFQATT and CDR2 is SNEGSKA (reference sequence). The CDR3 nucleotides are TGCAGTGCTAGGACAGGGGGAAGCTCCTACGAGCAGTACTTC. It translates to CSARTGGSSYEQYF.

The chain is built from TRBV20-1 and TRBJ2-1; no firm D call. CDR1 and CDR2 (germline): DFQATT, SNEGSKA (reference sequence). This CDR3 spans 12 amino acids. Trimming shortened V by 3 bases and J by 7 bases, and 10 bases separated the two germline ends. As DNA, the CDR3 is TGCAGTGCTAGTGTTGGCCAGAATGAGCAGTTCTTC. It translates to CSASVGQNEQFF.

This clonotype was observed a handful of times. This chain uses TRBV4-2 with TRBJ2-3, with no clear D. This CDR3 comprises 14 residues. CDR1 and CDR2 (germline): LGHNA, YNFKEQ. The V and J ends lost 0 bases and 2 bases respectively, with 6 bases between them. Here the CDR3 DNA reads TGTGCCAGCAGCCAAGATTGGAACACAGATACGCAGTATTTT. Residues: CASSQDWNTDTQYF.

The table lists this clonotype with many counts. This rearrangement joins TRBV7-2 to TRBJ1-1; D is uncertain. The CDR3 is 12 amino acids. The V gene lost 5 bases and the J gene lost 6 bases, with 10 bases spanning the gap. Germline V lookup: CDR1 SGHTA, CDR2 FQGNSA. DNA for the CDR3: TGTGCCAGCAGCACCCGACGGCCTGAAGCTTTCTTT. Protein: CASSTRRPEAFF.

J is TRBJ2-5 and V is TRBV12-3 or TRBV12-4; D call uncertain. V was clipped by 2 bases and J by 1 base, with 8 bases between them. This CDR3 is built from 14 residues. Here the CDR3 reads CASSLKVRQETQYF. The CDR3 nucleotides read TGTGCCAGCAGTTTAAAAGTACGCCAAGAGACCCAGTACTTC.

At least ten counts were recorded for this clonotype. CDR3 DNA: TGTGCCAGTAGTGGTTGGGGGCTGAGGACTGAAGCTTTCTTT. This gives the protein CASSGWGLRTEAFF. The chain uses TRBV19 and TRBJ1-1; the D gene is possibly TRBD1 (6 bases). V dropped 5 bases and J dropped 5 bases, with 15 bases sitting between them. CDR1 LNHDA and CDR2 SQIVND come from the germline V gene (reference sequence). This CDR3 contains 14 residues.

The chain links TRBV18 to TRBJ2-2, with TRBD2 as a possible D gene (6 bases). This CDR3 comprises 15 residues. V lost 4 bases, J lost 1 base, and 10 bases lay in between. Germline CDR1 reads KGHSH; CDR2 reads LQKENI. CDR3 loop: CASSHNSGNTGELFF. CDR3 sequence (DNA): TGTGCCAGCTCACATAATAGCGGGAACACCGGGGAGCTGTTTTTT.

V and J are TRBV6-1 and TRBJ2-7; 10 nucleotides match TRBD1. The V segment lost 8 bases and the J segment 7 bases; nucleotides outside the gene matches: 17. The CDR3 consists of 16 residues. Looked up from germline, CDR1 is MNHNS and CDR2 is SASEGT. The CDR3 DNA reads TGTGCCAGCTCAAAGAACCCCTGGGACAGGGGTTCGGAGCAGTACTTC. This translates into CASSKNPWDRGSEQYF.

In its sample, this clonotype was seen many times. CDR3 loop: CASSLARSGNTIYF. The CDR3 DNA follows: TGTGCCAGCAGCTTAGCTAGGTCCGGAAACACCATATATTTT. The gene calls are TRBV7-8 and TRBJ1-3; D uncertain. The CDR3 has 14 amino acids. Germline V gene sequence: CDR1 SGHVS, CDR2 FQNEAQ. Trimming removed 0 bases from V and 4 bases from J, with 7 bases in between.

This clonotype has ten or more counts. This chain uses TRBV12-3 or TRBV12-4 with TRBJ1-1; no reliable D call. This CDR3 contains 12 residues. With 6 bases removed from V and 5 bases from J, the gap between germline ends came to 10 bases. Here the CDR3 DNA reads TGTGCCAGCAGCAAACATGGGACTGAAGCTTTCTTT. Translating gives CASSKHGTEAFF.

This clonotype was recorded at least ten times. The rearrangement links TRBV4-2 to TRBJ1-5; 12 nucleotides agree with TRBD1. V was clipped by 0 bases and J by 4 bases; unmatched bases: 10. The CDR3 totals 19 residues. The germline CDR1 and CDR2 sequences are LGHNA and YNFKEQ. The CDR3 DNA reads TGTGCCAGCAGCCAAGATCAAGGGACAGGGGGCTACGGTAATCAGCCCCAGCATTTT. This encodes CASSQDQGTGGYGNQPQHF.

The chain links TRBV5-5 to TRBJ1-2; D gene uncertain. The CDR3 length is 12 residues. V shed 0 bases and J shed 7 bases, with 7 bases lying between them. In germline, CDR1 is SGHKS, CDR2 YYEKEE (reference sequence). The CDR3 bases are TGTGCCAGCAGCTTGGCGGAACCTGGCTACACCTTC. Its translation: CASSLAEPGYTF. The full variable domain, completed using reference TRBV5-5 and TRBJ1-2, is DAGVTQSPTHLIKTRGQQVTLRCSPISGHKSVSWYQQVLGQGPQFIFQYYEKEERGRGNFPDRFSARQFPNYSSELNVNALLLGDSALYLCASSLAEPGYTFGSGTRLTVV.

This clonotype was detected only a few times. The rearrangement joins TRBV10-3 to TRBJ1-2, with 8 bases fitting TRBD1. There are 14 residues in the CDR3. V gave up 1 base and J gave up 6 bases; unmatched junction bases: 4. CDR1 is ENHRY and CDR2 is SYGVKD in the germline V gene. CDR3 region: CAISEWGQENGYTF. The CDR3 region has the DNA TGTGCCATCAGTGAGTGGGGACAGGAGAATGGCTACACCTTC.

This clonotype turned up a few times. CDR3 amino acids: CASSPRGVYEQYF. CDR3 nucleotides: TGTGCCAGCAGCCCCCGGGGGGTTTACGAGCAGTACTTC. The rearrangement links TRBV6-1 to TRBJ2-7, with 7 bases matching TRBD2. Per germline, CDR1 MNHNS and CDR2 SASEGT. The V segment lost 6 bases and the J segment 4 bases; nucleotides outside the gene matches: 6. The CDR3 runs to 13 residues.

This clonotype was seen a few times. The chain links TRBV27 to TRBJ2-7; tentatively, D is TRBD2 (6 bases). Trimming removed 0 bases from V and 3 bases from J, with 9 bases in between. The germline V gene encodes CDR1 MNHEY and CDR2 SMNVEV (reference sequence). The CDR3 is 14 residues long. This chain's CDR3 is CASSLSVGGYEQYF. CDR3 DNA sequence: TGTGCCAGCAGTTTATCGGTGGGGGGCTACGAGCAGTACTTC.

This clonotype was recorded a few times. The chain combines TRBV7-9 with TRBJ1-2; no clear D gene. CDR1 and CDR2 from the germline V gene are SEHNR and FQNEAQ (reference sequence). Trimming cost V 4 bases and J 3 bases, with 12 bases left between them. The CDR3 is made up of 14 amino acids. The CDR3 here is CASSSLGPDYGYTF. The CDR3 DNA follows: TGTGCCAGCAGCTCCCTGGGCCCGGACTATGGCTACACCTTC.